The 22 T cell receptor beta chains in this list originate from one sample, sequenced in a study of cytomegalovirus exposure and HLA in healthy donors. Amplification used 60 Vbeta primers and 13 Jbeta primers. TCRdb keeps only in-frame clones here, not all; method: immunoSEQ multiplex PCR. This table has around 120,000 clones, about 80% appearing once. Sequencing input: PBMCs. The origin of the receptors is a middle-aged woman in good health and CMV-seropositive.

The rearrangement joins TRBV21-1 to TRBJ2-1; the tabulated D call, TRBD2, remains unverified against the DNA. TRBV21-1 has pseudogene status. The CDR3 sequence is 17 residues long. The CDR3 DNA is TGTGCCAGCAGCAGTCCTGCGGGACTAGGGTACTACAATGAGCAGTTCTTC. Residues: CASSSPAGLGYYNEQFF.

This clone came up once. V usage is TRBV4-2 and J usage is TRBJ2-7, with TRBD2 matching 14 bases. Germline V gene data show CDR1 as LGHNA and CDR2 as YNFKEQ. The CDR3 runs 17 residues. The junction had 11 bases not matched to a gene; V was cut back by 3 bases and J by 7 bases. CDR3 bases: TGTGCCAGCAGCCACGAGACTAGCGGGAGGGCCTCATGGGAGCAGTACTTC. Translating it yields CASSHETSGRASWEQYF.

This clone was observed a handful of times. J is TRBJ2-3 and V is TRBV5-4; D might be TRBD1 (6 bases). This CDR3 spans 12 amino acids. Germline V gene lookup returns CDR1 SGHNT and CDR2 YYREEE (reference sequence). V shed 2 bases and J shed 5 bases, with 6 bases lying between them. CDR3 region: CASSLQGDTQYF. CDR3 nucleotide sequence: TGTGCCAGCAGCTTACAGGGAGATACGCAGTATTTT.

This chain connects TRBV6-1 to TRBJ2-7; TRBD2 is a possible D gene (7 bases). This CDR3 has 14 amino acids. Germline CDR1 reads MNHNS; CDR2 reads SASEGT. The ends were cut back, 4 bases at V and 2 bases at J, with 12 bases in the middle. In DNA form, the CDR3 reads TGTGCCAGCAGTGCTACGGGGGGCCCCTACGAGCAGTACTTC. Protein product: CASSATGGPYEQYF.

This clone was counted only a few times. V usage is TRBV5-1 and J usage is TRBJ2-2, with 9 positions matching TRBD2. There are 16 residues in the CDR3. Unmatched junction bases numbered 7, after V lost 4 bases and J lost 3 bases. Germline-derived CDR1 and CDR2 are SGHRS and YFSETQ. CDR3 protein: CASSPQTSGDTGELFF. CDR3 DNA: TGCGCCAGCAGCCCCCAGACTAGCGGTGACACCGGGGAGCTGTTTTTT.

The CDR3 region has the DNA TGTGCCAGCAGCGCGCGTGCAGGAGGTCGAAGGGTGAACACTGAAGCTTTCTTT. Amino acids: CASSARAGGRRVNTEAFF. The chain links TRBV9 to TRBJ1-1, with D hard to call. This CDR3 is built from 18 residues. V gave up 3 bases and J gave up 0 bases, with 21 bases separating them. From germline, CDR1 is SGDLS and CDR2 YYNGEE.

CDR3 region: CASSRSSDKSSYEQYF. CDR3 DNA: TGTGCCAGCAGCCGATCTAGCGATAAAAGCTCCTACGAGCAGTACTTC. The chain uses TRBV7-2 and TRBJ2-7; D might be TRBD2 (6 bases). CDR3 length: 16 amino acids. Between the trimmed V and J ends, which lost 5 bases and 0 bases, there was a span of 17 bases. Per the germline V gene, CDR1 is SGHTA and CDR2 is FQGNSA.

The DNA of the CDR3 is TGCAGCGTTGATGGACTGGCCGTCAGTGAGCAGTTCTTC. Translating it yields CSVDGLAVSEQFF. The chain has TRBV29-1 and TRBJ2-1; TRBD2 is a possible D gene (5 bases). Looked up from germline, CDR1 is SQVTM and CDR2 is ANQGSEA. Trimming cost V 3 bases and J 9 bases, with 15 bases left between them. This CDR3 is 13 amino acids long.

This sequence joins TRBV4-2 and TRBJ1-1; weak D call: TRBD1 (6 bases). Deletions cut 0 bases from V and 1 base from J, with 12 bases between. In germline, CDR1 is LGHNA, CDR2 YNFKEQ. The CDR3 has 16 amino acids. The CDR3 protein is CASSQEILTGNTEAFF. The CDR3 nucleotides read TGTGCCAGCAGCCAAGAAATTTTGACAGGGAACACTGAAGCTTTCTTT.

J is TRBJ1-6 and V is TRBV27, with 9 bases fitting TRBD1. This CDR3 has 17 residues. The V and J ends lost 8 bases and 6 bases, in that order; junction bases with no gene match: 14. CDR1 and CDR2 (germline): MNHEY, SMNVEV (reference sequence). CDR3 sequence reads: CASAVGRDREGNSPLHF. The CDR3 coding sequence is TGTGCCAGCGCAGTGGGGCGGGACAGGGAGGGTAATTCACCCCTCCACTTT.

V gene TRBV2 combines with J gene TRBJ1-2, with a possible D match to TRBD1 (6 bases). The CDR3 length is 12 residues. V was pared by 6 bases and J by 8 bases, with 13 bases between. Germline loops: CDR1 SNHLY, CDR2 FYNNEI. In DNA, the CDR3 is TGTGCCAGCAGCCAGGGGCTTCGGGGCTACACCTTC. Its protein product is CASSQGLRGYTF.

The chain combines TRBV4-1 with TRBJ2-2; tentatively, D is TRBD1 (5 bases). The germline CDR1 and CDR2 sequences are MGHRA and YSYEKL. This CDR3 region has 18 residues. The V end lost 0 bases, the J end lost 2 bases, and 16 bases lay between the germline ends. CDR3 amino acids: CASSQDRAGFSNTGELFF. In DNA, the CDR3 is TGCGCCAGCAGCCAAGATCGCGCAGGGTTTAGTAACACCGGGGAGCTGTTTTTT.

The chain has TRBV10-3 and TRBJ1-1; the D gene is possibly TRBD1 (5 bases). The CDR3 totals 13 residues. Germline CDR1 reads ENHRY; CDR2 reads SYGVKD. Deletions cut 3 bases from V and 5 bases from J, with 10 bases between. Here the CDR3 reads CAISDDGGTEAFF. The CDR3 coding sequence is TGTGCCATCAGTGATGATGGGGGGACTGAAGCTTTCTTT.

This sequence joins TRBV6-5 and TRBJ2-5; no firm D call. The V end lost 8 bases, the J end lost 5 bases, and 6 bases lay between the germline ends. This CDR3 spans 10 amino acids. The V gene's germline CDR1 is MNHEY and CDR2 SVGAGI. In DNA form, the CDR3 reads TGTGCCAGCGGGCTTGAGACCCAGTACTTC. This codes for CASGLETQYF.

The chain employs TRBV27 and TRBJ2-7; 7 nucleotides match TRBD1. This CDR3 is 13 amino acids long. Per the germline V gene, CDR1 is MNHEY and CDR2 is SMNVEV (reference sequence). The V gene end was trimmed by 8 bases and the J gene end by 2 bases; junction bases not matched to a gene: 6. CDR3: CASSQGVTYEQYF. The CDR3 coding sequence is TGTGCCAGCTCTCAGGGGGTAACCTACGAGCAGTACTTC.

V gene TRBV5-1 combines with J gene TRBJ1-4; D not resolved. The CDR3 runs 15 residues. Trimming cost V 7 bases and J 5 bases, with 18 bases left between them. Germline V gene sequence: CDR1 SGHRS, CDR2 YFSETQ. The CDR3 spells CASQTFGGGNEKLFF. DNA for the CDR3: TGCGCCAGCCAAACCTTCGGCGGCGGAAATGAAAAACTGTTTTTT.

This clone was seen only a few times. The rearrangement links TRBV11-2 to TRBJ2-1; D might be TRBD2 (5 bases). Germline CDR1 SGHAT, CDR2 FQNNGV. V dropped 0 bases and J dropped 10 bases, with 25 bases sitting between them. CDR3 length: 18 amino acids. This CDR3 is CASSLDRGAGPFGEEQFF. CDR3 bases: TGTGCCAGCAGCTTAGATCGAGGCGCGGGCCCGTTTGGAGAGGAGCAGTTCTTC.

The V and J genes are TRBV2 and TRBJ2-3, with 8 nucleotides matching TRBD1. The germline V gene encodes CDR1 SNHLY and CDR2 FYNNEI. CDR3 length: 15 amino acids. Trimming cost V 6 bases and J 6 bases; bases outside gene matches: 11. The CDR3 DNA sequence: TGTGCCAGCAGGCCGACAGGGGTTCGGGGTGATACGCAGTATTTT. Translation: CASRPTGVRGDTQYF.

The chain carries TRBV18 and TRBJ2-7, with TRBD2 matching 13 bases. CDR3 size: 16 residues. V lost 6 bases and J lost 3; bases outside the gene matches: 8. Germline lookup yields CDR1 KGHSH and CDR2 LQKENI. The CDR3 region is CASSRYGLAGDYEQYF. The DNA of the CDR3 is TGTGCCAGCTCCCGCTACGGACTAGCGGGAGACTACGAGCAGTACTTC.

A few counts support this clone. The rearrangement uses TRBV5-1 and TRBJ1-4; unclear D gene. The CDR3 covers 16 residues. Per germline, CDR1 SGHRS and CDR2 YFSETQ. Trimming pared 1 base from V and 4 bases from J, leaving 14 bases between. For the CDR3, the DNA is TGCGCCAGCAGCTTGCAGCAGGCAAGTCGTAATGAAAAACTGTTTTTT. Residues: CASSLQQASRNEKLFF.

The genes are TRBV4-1 and TRBJ1-5; 7 nucleotides align to TRBD1. There are 16 residues in the CDR3. V lost 3 bases to trimming and J lost 1 base; unmatched junction nucleotides: 6. Germline assignment: CDR1 MGHRA and CDR2 YSYEKL. DNA of the CDR3: TGCGCCAGCAGCCAGGGGACAGCTCTCAGCAATCAGCCCCAGCATTTT. Its protein is CASSQGTALSNQPQHF.

The chain links TRBV5-1 to TRBJ2-5, with 7 positions matching TRBD2. The DNA end is a closer match to TRBJ2-7, so the J assignment may be wrong. Germline CDR1 is SGHRS and CDR2 is YFSETQ. The CDR3 is 14 residues long. The CDR3: CASSATSKTYEQYF. CDR3 nucleotides: TGCGCCAGCAGCGCGACTAGCAAAACCTACGAGCAGTACTTC.